Listed here are 2 T cell receptor beta chains from one sample, sequenced in a study of Tregs in tolerant kidney transplant recipients. The method was immunoSEQ multiplex PCR; TCRdb's version includes in-frame clones alone and lacks a portion of them. The sample contains roughly 80,000 clones, about 91% of which appear only once. The material was Tregs from blood, obtained before the transplant. The receptor set was obtained from a human donor who received a combined kidney and bone marrow transplant.

CDR3 sequence (DNA): TGTGCCAGCAGCCTATCCCCAAATACCGCCTACGAGCAGTACTTC. Its protein product is CASSLSPNTAYEQYF. The V call is TRBV7-2, the J call TRBJ2-7, with D unclear. CDR1 is SGHTA and CDR2 is FQGNSA in the germline V gene. Trimming pared 5 bases from V and 2 bases from J, leaving 16 bases between. This CDR3 has 15 residues.

This clone was detected once. J is TRBJ1-1 and V is TRBV7-3; tentatively, D is TRBD1 (5 bases). The V end lost 3 bases, the J end lost 5 bases, and 7 bases lay between the germline ends. The CDR3 runs 12 residues. Germline loops: CDR1 SGHTA, CDR2 FQGTGA. CDR3 DNA: TGTGCCAGCAGCTTCGCAGGGACTGAAGCTTTCTTT. Translation: CASSFAGTEAFF.